This entry lists 30 T cell receptor beta chains sequenced from one sample in a study of cytomegalovirus exposure and HLA in healthy donors. This table comes from immunoSEQ multiplex PCR, and its TCRdb copy is limited to in-frame clones, with some not included. The sample lists 220,000 or so clones, over 70% occurring once. Material: PBMCs. The receptors were gathered from a woman aged 30 to 39 in good health and CMV-seropositive.

This chain's CDR3 is CASSRQTGDQPQHF. CDR3 in DNA: TGTGCCAGCAGCCGGCAGACAGGGGATCAGCCCCAGCATTTT. The genes are TRBV2 and TRBJ1-5, with 8 bases fitting TRBD1. V dropped 6 bases and J dropped 5; count of bases not matched to a gene: 6. The CDR3 has 14 amino acids. Germline V lookup: CDR1 SNHLY, CDR2 FYNNEI. Drawing the rest from reference TRBV2 and TRBJ1-5, the complete variable domain is EPEVTQTPSHQVTQMGQEVILRCVPISNHLYFYWYRQILGQKVEFLVSFYNNEISEKSEIFDDQFSVERPDGSNFTLKIRSTKLEDSAMYFCASSRQTGDQPQHFGDGTRLSIL.

The CDR3 is CASSFSVSSGNTIYF. For the CDR3, the DNA is TGTGCCAGCAGCTTTTCAGTGTCCTCTGGAAACACCATATATTTT. This chain connects TRBV13 to TRBJ1-3; no clear D. Germline V gene lookup returns CDR1 PRHDT and CDR2 FYEKMQ (reference sequence). The CDR3 covers 15 residues. V gave up 3 bases and J gave up 0 bases, with 9 bases separating them.

This rearrangement joins TRBV7-6 to TRBJ1-5, with 7 positions matching TRBD1. V dropped 0 bases and J dropped 2; count of bases not matched to a gene: 1. Per germline, CDR1 SGHVS and CDR2 FNYEAQ. The CDR3 is 15 amino acids. The CDR3 region is CASSLAGTGNQPQHF. DNA for the CDR3: TGTGCCAGCAGCTTAGCTGGGACAGGCAATCAGCCCCAGCATTTT.

V usage is TRBV6-6 and J usage is TRBJ1-3; D is undetermined. The germline gives CDR1 MNHNY, CDR2 SVGAGI (reference sequence). V was pared by 0 bases and J by 3 bases, with 9 bases between. The CDR3 length is 15 residues. The chain's CDR3 is CASSYSLSSGNTIYF. DNA for the CDR3: TGTGCCAGCAGTTACTCCTTATCCAGTGGAAACACCATATATTTT.

Concerning this clone: Other nucleotide sequences in the sample specify the same CDR3. This rearrangement joins TRBV27 to TRBJ1-1, with D possibly being TRBD1 (6 bases). V lost 8 bases and J 4 bases, leaving 11 bases between the germline ends. Germline V gives CDR1 MNHEY, CDR2 SMNVEV (reference sequence). The CDR3 spans 12 residues. CDR3 nucleotide sequence: TGTGCCAGCTCTAGGGGGGGCACTGAAGCTTTCTTT. This encodes CASSRGGTEAFF.

A single count supports this clone. The V call is TRBV10-1, the J call TRBJ2-7; possible D gene TRBD1, 6 bases. The germline V and J ends were trimmed by 3 bases and 5 bases, with 14 bases remaining between them. Germline V CDR1 and CDR2: WNHNN, SYGVQD (reference sequence). CDR3 length: 14 amino acids. Written as DNA, the CDR3 is TGCGCCAGCAGTGATTCTGGCAGGGGCCACGAGCAGTACTTC. Its translation is CASSDSGRGHEQYF.

The chain is built from TRBV30 and TRBJ2-1; the D gene is possibly TRBD2 (5 bases). CDR3 size: 14 residues. Germline lookup yields CDR1 GTSNPN and CDR2 SVGIG (reference sequence). V was clipped by 5 bases and J by 9 bases, with 20 bases between them. The CDR3 sequence is CAWRELGVRPEQFF. In DNA, the CDR3 is TGTGCCTGGCGAGAACTAGGCGTTAGGCCTGAGCAGTTCTTC.

The chain carries TRBV10-1 and TRBJ2-5; 8 bases are a match to TRBD1. J was trimmed by 5 bases and V by 2 bases; bases with no gene match: 4. Germline CDR1 is WNHNN and CDR2 is SYGVQD (reference sequence). The CDR3 is 14 amino acids. CDR3 DNA sequence: TGCGCCAGCAGTGAGCCGGGACAGGCGGAGACCCAGTACTTC. Protein product: CASSEPGQAETQYF.

The chain uses TRBV27 and TRBJ2-4, with 8 bases aligning to TRBD2. This CDR3 is 15 amino acids long. Germline loops: CDR1 MNHEY, CDR2 SMNVEV (reference sequence). The junction had 5 bases not matched to a gene; V was cut back by 1 base and J by 6 bases. The CDR3 loop is CASSLLSGGVNIQYF. As DNA, the CDR3 is TGTGCCAGCAGTTTATTGTCCGGGGGGGTAAACATTCAGTACTTC.

DNA for the CDR3: TGCGCCAGCAGCTTGGGGGGACAGGGGATATACGAGCAGTACTTC. Its translation: CASSLGGQGIYEQYF. The chain links TRBV5-1 to TRBJ2-7, with 10 positions matching TRBD1. CDR3 size: 15 residues. Per germline, CDR1 SGHRS and CDR2 YFSETQ. V trimming: 0 bases; J trimming: 4 bases; junction bases outside the gene matches: 4.

This clone was seen only once. This chain uses TRBV27 with TRBJ1-4; D gene unclear. V was trimmed by 5 bases and J by 0 bases, leaving 10 bases between them. This CDR3 contains 15 residues. The V gene's germline CDR1 is MNHEY and CDR2 SMNVEV (reference sequence). The CDR3 loop is CASSPLGSTNEKLFF. The CDR3 coding sequence is TGTGCCAGCAGTCCACTGGGATCAACTAATGAAAAACTGTTTTTT.

This clone has just a few counts. This chain connects TRBV30 to TRBJ2-6; unclear D gene. The CDR3 runs to 17 residues. Trimming cost V 2 bases and J 0 bases, with 14 bases left between them. The germline V gene has CDR1 GTSNPN and CDR2 SVGIG (reference sequence). CDR3 nucleotides: TGTGCCTGGAGTCCAAGGTTCGAATCCTCTGGGGCCAACGTCCTGACTTTC. Translated: CAWSPRFESSGANVLTF.

V and J are TRBV30 and TRBJ2-7, with D unresolved. CDR1 is GTSNPN, CDR2 SVGIG, per germline (reference sequence). The CDR3 has 12 residues. V was trimmed by 0 bases and J by 6 bases, leaving 9 bases between them. CDR3 nucleotide sequence: TGTGCCTGGAGTGTAGTAACGAGCGAGCAGTACTTC. Translating gives CAWSVVTSEQYF. The full variable domain, in which reference TRBV30 and TRBJ2-7 provide the parts outside the CDR3, is SQTIHQWPATLVQPVGSPLSLECTVEGTSNPNLYWYRQAAGRGLQLLFYSVGIGQISSEVPQNLSASRPQDRQFILSSKKLLLSDSGFYLCAWSVVTSEQYFGPGTRLTVT.

The CDR3 DNA reads as TGTGCCAGTAGTCCAGGTAGCAATCAGCCCCAGCATTTT. Translating it yields CASSPGSNQPQHF. The J gene is TRBJ1-5, the V gene TRBV19; the D is unclear. The CDR3 length is 13 residues. V was trimmed by 5 bases and J by 0 bases, leaving 5 bases between them. Looked up from germline, CDR1 is LNHDA and CDR2 is SQIVND (reference sequence).

The gene calls are TRBV5-4 and TRBJ2-1; D gene unclear. CDR3 length: 13 residues. Trimming removed 4 bases at V and 6 bases at J, with 11 bases between. Germline V gene lookup returns CDR1 SGHNT and CDR2 YYREEE (reference sequence). This chain's CDR3 is CASSQRGPNEQFF. The CDR3 nucleotides are TGTGCCAGCAGCCAGCGAGGACCCAATGAGCAGTTCTTC.

In the case of this clone: The same CDR3 also results from other DNA sequences found in this sample. V and J are TRBV9 and TRBJ2-1; D not certain. CDR1 is SGDLS and CDR2 is YYNGEE in the germline V gene. Deletions cut 0 bases from V and 4 bases from J, with 2 bases between. The CDR3 contains 12 residues. The CDR3 DNA reads TGTGCCAGCAGCGTAGGGTACAATGAGCAGTTCTTC. Amino acid sequence: CASSVGYNEQFF.

As regards this clone: Other DNA sequences of this sample code for an identical CDR3. The rearrangement uses TRBV10-1 and TRBJ2-7; D gene uncertain. The germline CDR1 and CDR2 sequences are WNHNN and SYGVQD (reference sequence). The CDR3 runs 13 residues. V was cut by 0 bases and J by 6 bases, with 9 bases left in between. CDR3 nucleotide sequence: TGCGCCAGCAGTGAGTCGACTGGGCGCGAGCAGTACTTC. Amino acids: CASSESTGREQYF.

The chain recombines TRBV6-1 with TRBJ2-7; possible D gene TRBD2, 5 bases. The CDR3 has 15 amino acids. Germline-derived CDR1 and CDR2 are MNHNS and SASEGT. Trimming pared 4 bases from V and 0 bases from J, leaving 13 bases between. The CDR3 DNA is TGTGCCAGCAGTGTTATGGGTGAGGGCTCCTACGAGCAGTACTTC. This gives the protein CASSVMGEGSYEQYF.

The CDR3 region is CASSLEELRHYGYTF. CDR3 DNA sequence: TGTGCCAGCAGCTTAGAGGAATTGCGGCACTATGGCTACACCTTC. V is TRBV7-9 and J is TRBJ1-2; D not resolved. The CDR3 consists of 15 residues. V lost 1 base and J lost 3, with 12 bases in between. In germline, CDR1 is SEHNR, CDR2 FQNEAQ (reference sequence).

The gene calls are TRBV5-1 and TRBJ1-1; D remains ambiguous. V was clipped by 2 bases and J by 1 base, with 9 bases between them. The CDR3 runs 14 residues. Germline values: CDR1 SGHRS, CDR2 YFSETQ. Written as DNA, the CDR3 is TGCGCCAGCAGCTTTGACGGGTCGAACACTGAAGCTTTCTTT. Its protein is CASSFDGSNTEAFF.

The chain combines TRBV27 with TRBJ1-2; 10 bases fit TRBD1. CDR3 length equals 15 residues. Trimming took 4 bases from V and 2 from J; bases not matched to a gene: 4. Germline CDR1 reads MNHEY; CDR2 reads SMNVEV (reference sequence). The CDR3: CASSSPTGGNYGYTF. The CDR3 region has the DNA TGTGCCAGCAGTTCCCCGACAGGGGGCAACTATGGCTACACCTTC.

This clone showed up just a few times. The rearrangement joins TRBV9 to TRBJ1-3; no clear D gene. V dropped 5 bases and J dropped 0 bases, with 12 bases sitting between them. The CDR3 loop spans 15 amino acids. In germline, CDR1 is SGDLS, CDR2 YYNGEE. The CDR3 DNA sequence: TGTGCCAGCAGTCGTGACCGATCCTCTGGAAACACCATATATTTT. Its translation: CASSRDRSSGNTIYF.

The chain links TRBV5-1 to TRBJ2-5; a possible D gene is TRBD2 (5 bases). Trimming pared 1 base from V and 1 base from J, leaving 8 bases between. CDR1 SGHRS and CDR2 YFSETQ come from the germline V gene. The CDR3 totals 14 residues. The CDR3 sequence is CASSLTSFQETQYF. DNA for the CDR3: TGCGCCAGCAGCTTGACTAGTTTCCAAGAGACCCAGTACTTC.

V is TRBV9 and J is TRBJ1-4; D remains ambiguous. V lost 2 bases, J lost 3 bases, and 8 bases lay in between. The CDR3 has 14 residues. CDR1 is SGDLS, CDR2 YYNGEE, per germline. DNA for the CDR3: TGTGCCAGCAGCGTGACCGGGGCTAATGAAAAACTGTTTTTT. Its translation is CASSVTGANEKLFF.

A single count supports this clone. The J gene is TRBJ1-2, the V gene TRBV30, with no clear D. Germline values: CDR1 GTSNPN, CDR2 SVGIG (reference sequence). The CDR3 is 13 residues long. The V gene lost 0 bases and the J gene lost 4 bases, with 9 bases spanning the gap. Here the CDR3 reads CAWSVIQFYGYTF. The CDR3 DNA sequence: TGTGCCTGGAGTGTAATACAGTTCTATGGCTACACCTTC. The whole variable domain, remainder taken from reference TRBV30 and TRBJ1-2, is SQTIHQWPATLVQPVGSPLSLECTVEGTSNPNLYWYRQAAGRGLQLLFYSVGIGQISSEVPQNLSASRPQDRQFILSSKKLLLSDSGFYLCAWSVIQFYGYTFGSGTRLTVV.

V usage is TRBV28 and J usage is TRBJ2-7; unclear D gene. V lost 7 bases to trimming and J lost 3 bases, with 4 bases between them. CDR1 and CDR2 (germline): MDHEN, SYDVKM. The CDR3 totals 10 residues. The chain's CDR3 is CASMDYEQYF. The CDR3 DNA reads as TGTGCCAGCATGGACTACGAGCAGTACTTC.

CDR3 sequence (DNA): TGTGCCAGCAGTTCGGGAGGAAACTTGGAAGAGACCCAGTACTTC. This encodes CASSSGGNLEETQYF. The chain uses TRBV28 and TRBJ2-5; TRBD2 matches 7 bases. The V gene end was trimmed by 4 bases and the J gene end by 3 bases; junction bases not matched to a gene: 8. The CDR3 is 15 amino acids. The V gene's germline CDR1 is MDHEN and CDR2 SYDVKM.

This clone was detected only once. The rearrangement joins TRBV28 to TRBJ2-7, with D perhaps TRBD1 (5 bases). Germline loops: CDR1 MDHEN, CDR2 SYDVKM. V lost 8 bases to trimming and J lost 7 bases, with 15 bases between them. The CDR3 is 12 residues long. This CDR3 is CASQSPKGEQYF. The CDR3 bases are TGTGCCAGCCAGTCACCCAAGGGGGAGCAGTACTTC.

The J gene is TRBJ2-3, the V gene TRBV27; unclear D gene. This CDR3 region has 13 residues. V was cut by 5 bases and J by 4 bases, with 10 bases left in between. Germline lookup yields CDR1 MNHEY and CDR2 SMNVEV (reference sequence). CDR3 in amino acids: CASSTPGADTQYF. In nucleotides, the CDR3 is TGTGCCAGCAGTACTCCGGGCGCAGATACGCAGTATTTT.

This clone has only one observation. V usage is TRBV30 and J usage is TRBJ2-1; TRBD1 aligns across 7 bases. Germline V gene lookup returns CDR1 GTSNPN and CDR2 SVGIG (reference sequence). After removal of 0 bases from V and 9 bases from J, the junction contained 14 bases not matched to a gene. There are 16 residues in the CDR3. The CDR3 bases are TGTGCCTGGAGTGTTTGGGGAAGGGGTAACAGGGGTGAGCAGTTCTTC. Protein product: CAWSVWGRGNRGEQFF.